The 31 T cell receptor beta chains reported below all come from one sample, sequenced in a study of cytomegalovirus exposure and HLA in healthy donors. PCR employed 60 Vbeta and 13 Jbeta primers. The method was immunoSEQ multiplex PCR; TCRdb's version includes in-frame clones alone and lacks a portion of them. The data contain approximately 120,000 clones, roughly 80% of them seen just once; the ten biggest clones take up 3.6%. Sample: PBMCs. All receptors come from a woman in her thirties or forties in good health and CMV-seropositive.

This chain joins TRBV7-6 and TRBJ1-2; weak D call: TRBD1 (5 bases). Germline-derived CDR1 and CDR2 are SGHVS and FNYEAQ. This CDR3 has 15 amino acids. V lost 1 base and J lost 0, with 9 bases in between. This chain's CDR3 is CASSLEAGSNYGYTF. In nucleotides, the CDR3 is TGTGCCAGCAGCTTAGAGGCAGGGTCTAACTATGGCTACACCTTC.

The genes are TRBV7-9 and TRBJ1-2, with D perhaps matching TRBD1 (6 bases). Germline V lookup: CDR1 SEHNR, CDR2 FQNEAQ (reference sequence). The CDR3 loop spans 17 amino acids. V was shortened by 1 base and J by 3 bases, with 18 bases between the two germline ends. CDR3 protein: CASSLGRTGLGDYGYTF. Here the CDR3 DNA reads TGTGCCAGCAGCTTAGGAAGAACAGGGTTGGGGGACTATGGCTACACCTTC.

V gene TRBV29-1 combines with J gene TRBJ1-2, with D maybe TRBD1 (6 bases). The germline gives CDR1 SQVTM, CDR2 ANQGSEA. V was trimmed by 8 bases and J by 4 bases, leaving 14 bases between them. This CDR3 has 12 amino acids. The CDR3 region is CSLVDSIYGYTF. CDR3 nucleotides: TGCAGCTTGGTGGACAGCATCTATGGCTACACCTTC.

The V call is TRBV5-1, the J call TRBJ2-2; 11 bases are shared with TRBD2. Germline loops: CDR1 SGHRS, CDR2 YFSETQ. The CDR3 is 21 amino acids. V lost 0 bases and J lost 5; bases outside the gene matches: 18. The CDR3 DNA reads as TGCGCCAGCAGCTTGGTTCTCGGGACTAGCGGTCAGGTTTTAAGAACCGGGGAGCTGTTTTTT. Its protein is CASSLVLGTSGQVLRTGELFF.

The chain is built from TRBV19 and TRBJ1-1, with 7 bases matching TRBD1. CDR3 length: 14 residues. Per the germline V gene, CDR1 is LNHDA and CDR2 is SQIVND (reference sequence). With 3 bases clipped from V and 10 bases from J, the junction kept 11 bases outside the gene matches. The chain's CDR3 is CASSIPPDRAGAFF. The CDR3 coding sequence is TGTGCCAGTAGTATTCCGCCCGACAGGGCCGGAGCTTTCTTT.

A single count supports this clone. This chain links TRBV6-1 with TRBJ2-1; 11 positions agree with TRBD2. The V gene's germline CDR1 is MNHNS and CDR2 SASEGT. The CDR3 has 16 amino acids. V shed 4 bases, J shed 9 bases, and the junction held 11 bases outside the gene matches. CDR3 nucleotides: TGTGCCAGCAGTGCAGTCGGGGTAGCGGGAGGGGGTGAGCAGTTCTTC. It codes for CASSAVGVAGGGEQFF.

This chain's CDR3 is CASSPKGQESEKLFF. CDR3 DNA sequence: TGTGCCAGCAGCCCTAAAGGACAGGAGAGTGAAAAACTGTTTTTT. The chain carries TRBV9 and TRBJ1-4; TRBD1 aligns across 7 bases. The CDR3 covers 15 residues. CDR1 SGDLS and CDR2 YYNGEE come from the germline V gene. V dropped 4 bases and J dropped 7; count of bases not matched to a gene: 10.

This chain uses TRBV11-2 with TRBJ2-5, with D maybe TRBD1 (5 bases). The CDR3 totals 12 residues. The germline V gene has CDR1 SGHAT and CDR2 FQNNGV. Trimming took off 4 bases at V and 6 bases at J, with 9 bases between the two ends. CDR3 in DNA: TGTGCCAGCAGCTCTCAGGGTCAGACCCAGTACTTC. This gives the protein CASSSQGQTQYF. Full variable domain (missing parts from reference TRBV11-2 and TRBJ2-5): EAGVAQSPRYKIIEKRQSVAFWCNPISGHATLYWYQQILGQGPKLLIQFQNNGVVDDSQLPKDRFSAERLKGVDSTLKIQPAKLEDSAVYLCASSSQGQTQYFGPGTRLLVL.

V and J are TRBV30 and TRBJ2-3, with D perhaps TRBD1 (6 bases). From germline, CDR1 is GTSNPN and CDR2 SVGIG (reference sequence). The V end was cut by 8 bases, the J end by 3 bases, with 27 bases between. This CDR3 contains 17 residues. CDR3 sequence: CAGDDLIRGFRTDTQYF. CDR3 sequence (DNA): TGTGCCGGCGACGATTTAATCAGGGGATTCAGAACAGATACGCAGTATTTT.

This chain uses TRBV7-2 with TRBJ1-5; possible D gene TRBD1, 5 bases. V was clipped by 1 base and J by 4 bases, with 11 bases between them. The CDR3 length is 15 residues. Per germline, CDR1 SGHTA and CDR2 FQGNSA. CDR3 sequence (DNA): TGTGCCAGCAGCTTAGATACAGGCCAAAATCAGCCCCAGCATTTT. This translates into CASSLDTGQNQPQHF.

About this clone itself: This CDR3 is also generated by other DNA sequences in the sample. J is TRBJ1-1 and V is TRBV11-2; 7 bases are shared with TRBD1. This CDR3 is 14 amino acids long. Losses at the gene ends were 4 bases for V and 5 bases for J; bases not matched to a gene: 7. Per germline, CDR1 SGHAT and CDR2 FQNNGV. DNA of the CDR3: TGTGCCAGCAGCTCAAACAGGGGACTGACTGAAGCTTTCTTT. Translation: CASSSNRGLTEAFF.

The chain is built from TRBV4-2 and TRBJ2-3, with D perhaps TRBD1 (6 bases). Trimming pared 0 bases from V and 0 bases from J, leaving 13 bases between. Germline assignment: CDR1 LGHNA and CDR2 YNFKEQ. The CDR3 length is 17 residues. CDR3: CASSQEGGTGSTDTQYF. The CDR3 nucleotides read TGTGCCAGCAGCCAAGAAGGGGGTACGGGAAGCACAGATACGCAGTATTTT.

The CDR3 sequence is CAWNPSEGSNEQYF. CDR3 DNA: TGTGCCTGGAATCCATCGGAGGGTTCGAACGAGCAGTACTTC. The V and J genes are TRBV30 and TRBJ2-7; D might be TRBD2 (6 bases). V lost 4 bases and J lost 5, with 18 bases in between. Germline CDR1 GTSNPN, CDR2 SVGIG (reference sequence). The CDR3 length is 14 residues. Supplemented by reference TRBV30 and TRBJ2-7, the full variable domain reads SQTIHQWPATLVQPVGSPLSLECTVEGTSNPNLYWYRQAAGRGLQLLFYSVGIGQISSEVPQNLSASRPQDRQFILSSKKLLLSDSGFYLCAWNPSEGSNEQYFGPGTRLTVT.

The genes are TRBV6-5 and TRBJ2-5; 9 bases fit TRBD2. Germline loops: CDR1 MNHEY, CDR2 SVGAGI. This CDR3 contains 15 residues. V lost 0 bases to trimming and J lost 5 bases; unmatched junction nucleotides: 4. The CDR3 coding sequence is TGTGCCAGCAGTTACTCTCTAGCGGGAAAGGAGACCCAGTACTTC. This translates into CASSYSLAGKETQYF.

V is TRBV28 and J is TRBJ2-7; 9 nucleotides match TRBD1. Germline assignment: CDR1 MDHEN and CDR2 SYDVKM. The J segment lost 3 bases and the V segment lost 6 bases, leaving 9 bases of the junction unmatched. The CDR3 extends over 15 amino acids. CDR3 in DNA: TGTGCCAGCAGCGCACCTGACAGGGGGGACTACGAGCAGTACTTC. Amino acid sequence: CASSAPDRGDYEQYF.

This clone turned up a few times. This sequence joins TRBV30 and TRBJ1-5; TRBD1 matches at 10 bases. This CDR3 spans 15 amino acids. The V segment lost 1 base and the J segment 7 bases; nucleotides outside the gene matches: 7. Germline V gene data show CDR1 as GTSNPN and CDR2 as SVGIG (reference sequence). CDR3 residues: CAWSGGTGAGQPQHF. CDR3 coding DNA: TGTGCCTGGAGTGGGGGGACAGGGGCGGGACAGCCCCAGCATTTT.

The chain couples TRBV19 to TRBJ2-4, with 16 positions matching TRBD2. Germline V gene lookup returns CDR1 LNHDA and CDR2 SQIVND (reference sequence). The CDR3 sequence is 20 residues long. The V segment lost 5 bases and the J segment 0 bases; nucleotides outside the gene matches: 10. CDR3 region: CASSPGTSGRGGLAKNIQYF. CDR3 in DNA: TGTGCCAGTAGTCCCGGGACTAGCGGGAGGGGGGGTCTAGCCAAAAACATTCAGTACTTC.

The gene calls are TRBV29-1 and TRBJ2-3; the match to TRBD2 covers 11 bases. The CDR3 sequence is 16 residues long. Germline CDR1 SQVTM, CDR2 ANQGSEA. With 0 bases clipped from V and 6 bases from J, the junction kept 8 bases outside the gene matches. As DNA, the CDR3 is TGCAGCGTTGAAGATCAGGCTAGCGGGGGGCTGGATACGCAGTATTTT. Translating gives CSVEDQASGGLDTQYF.

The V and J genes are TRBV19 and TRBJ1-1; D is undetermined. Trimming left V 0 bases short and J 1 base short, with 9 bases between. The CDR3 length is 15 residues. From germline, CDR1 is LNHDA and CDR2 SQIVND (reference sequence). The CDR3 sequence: CASSIERETNTEAFF. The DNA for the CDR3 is TGTGCCAGTAGTATAGAGAGGGAAACGAACACTGAAGCTTTCTTT.

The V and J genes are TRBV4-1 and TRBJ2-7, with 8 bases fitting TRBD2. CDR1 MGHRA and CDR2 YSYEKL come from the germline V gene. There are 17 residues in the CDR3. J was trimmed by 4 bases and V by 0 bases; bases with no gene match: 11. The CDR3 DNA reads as TGCGCCAGCAGCCAAGATACTGCTGGGAGCGGGAGTTACGAGCAGTACTTC. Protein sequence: CASSQDTAGSGSYEQYF.

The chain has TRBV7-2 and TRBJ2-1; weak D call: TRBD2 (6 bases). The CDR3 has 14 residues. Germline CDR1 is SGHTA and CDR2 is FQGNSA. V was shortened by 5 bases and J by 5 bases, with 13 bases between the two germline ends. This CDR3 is CASSQVGGNNEQFF. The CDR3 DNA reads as TGTGCCAGCAGCCAAGTGGGAGGAAACAATGAGCAGTTCTTC. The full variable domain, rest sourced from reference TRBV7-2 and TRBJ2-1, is GAGVSQSPSNKVTEKGKDVELRCDPISGHTALYWYRQSLGQGLEFLIYFQGNSAPDKSGLPSDRFSAERTGGSVSTLTIQRTQQEDSAVYLCASSQVGGNNEQFFGPGTRLTVL.

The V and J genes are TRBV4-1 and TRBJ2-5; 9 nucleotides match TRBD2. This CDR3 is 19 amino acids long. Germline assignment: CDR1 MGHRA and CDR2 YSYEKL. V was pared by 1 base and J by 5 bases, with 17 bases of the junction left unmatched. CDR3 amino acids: CASSQVGRSAGGPRETQYF. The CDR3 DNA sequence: TGCGCCAGCAGCCAAGTGGGGAGGAGCGCGGGAGGGCCGCGGGAGACCCAGTACTTC.

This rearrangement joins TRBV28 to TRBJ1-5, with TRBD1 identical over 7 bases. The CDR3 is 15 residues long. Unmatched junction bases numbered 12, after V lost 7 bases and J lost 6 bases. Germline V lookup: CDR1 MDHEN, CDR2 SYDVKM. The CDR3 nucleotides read TGTGCCAGCACCCCTATGACAGGGAAGTCTCAGCCCCAGCATTTT. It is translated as CASTPMTGKSQPQHF.

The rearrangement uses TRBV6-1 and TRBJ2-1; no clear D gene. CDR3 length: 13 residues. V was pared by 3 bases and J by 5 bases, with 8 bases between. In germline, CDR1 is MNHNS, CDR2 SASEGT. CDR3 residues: CASSERKNNEQFF. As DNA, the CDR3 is TGTGCCAGCAGTGAGCGGAAAAACAATGAGCAGTTCTTC.

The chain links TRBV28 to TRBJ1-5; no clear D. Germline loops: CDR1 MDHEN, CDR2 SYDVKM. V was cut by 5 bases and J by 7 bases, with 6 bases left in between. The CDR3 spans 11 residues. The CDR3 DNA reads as TGTGCCAGCAGTCTAGAACAGCCCCAGCATTTT. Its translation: CASSLEQPQHF. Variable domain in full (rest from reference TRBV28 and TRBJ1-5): DVKVTQSSRYLVKRTGEKVFLECVQDMDHENMFWYRQDPGLGLRLIYFSYDVKMKEKGDIPEGYSVSREKKERFSLILESASTNQTSMYLCASSLEQPQHFGDGTRLSIL.

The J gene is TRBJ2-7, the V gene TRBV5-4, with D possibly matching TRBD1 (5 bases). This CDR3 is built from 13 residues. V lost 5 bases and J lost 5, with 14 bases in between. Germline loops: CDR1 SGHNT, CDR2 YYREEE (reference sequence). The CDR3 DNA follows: TGTGCCAGCAGGGGGCAGGTTGAGGACGAGCAGTACTTC. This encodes CASRGQVEDEQYF. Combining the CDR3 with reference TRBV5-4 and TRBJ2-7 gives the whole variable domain ETGVTQSPTHLIKTRGQQVTLRCSSQSGHNTVSWYQQALGQGPQFIFQYYREEENGRGNFPPRFSGLQFPNYSSELNVNALELDDSALYLCASRGQVEDEQYFGPGTRLTVT.

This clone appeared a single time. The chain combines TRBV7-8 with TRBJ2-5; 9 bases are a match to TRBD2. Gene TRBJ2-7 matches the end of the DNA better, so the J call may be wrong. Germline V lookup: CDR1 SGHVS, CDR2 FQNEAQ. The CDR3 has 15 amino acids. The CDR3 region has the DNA TGTGCCAGCAGCTTAGGGGTAGCGGGAGAAGGCGAGCAGTACTTC. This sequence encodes CASSLGVAGEGEQYF.

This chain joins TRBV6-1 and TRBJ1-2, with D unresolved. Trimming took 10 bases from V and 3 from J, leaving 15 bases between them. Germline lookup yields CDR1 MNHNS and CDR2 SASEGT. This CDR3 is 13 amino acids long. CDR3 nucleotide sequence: TGTGCCACGCTGACACTAGGGTACTATGGCTACACCTTC. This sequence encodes CATLTLGYYGYTF.

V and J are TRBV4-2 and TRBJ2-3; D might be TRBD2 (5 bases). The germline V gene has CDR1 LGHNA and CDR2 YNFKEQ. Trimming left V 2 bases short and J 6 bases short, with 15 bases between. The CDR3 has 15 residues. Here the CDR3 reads CASSQLALGKDTQYF. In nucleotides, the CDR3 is TGTGCCAGCAGCCAACTAGCCCTGGGTAAGGATACGCAGTATTTT.

The CDR3 protein is CASSLGLAGFNEQFF. CDR3 DNA sequence: TGCGCCAGCAGCTTGGGACTAGCGGGGTTCAATGAGCAGTTCTTC. The gene calls are TRBV5-1 and TRBJ2-1; 11 bases match TRBD2. The V and J ends lost 0 bases and 6 bases, in that order; junction bases with no gene match: 2. This CDR3 is 15 amino acids long. From germline, CDR1 is SGHRS and CDR2 YFSETQ.

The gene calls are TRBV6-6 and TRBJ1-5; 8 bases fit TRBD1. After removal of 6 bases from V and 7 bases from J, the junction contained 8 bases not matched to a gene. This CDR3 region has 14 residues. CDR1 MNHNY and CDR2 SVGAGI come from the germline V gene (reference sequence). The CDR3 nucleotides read TGTGCCAGCAGGCGGACAGGGACCGGCCAGCCCCAGCATTTT. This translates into CASRRTGTGQPQHF.